These T cell receptor beta chains were read from a single sample in a study of shared clonotypes between healthy human individuals. Some clones are missing from TCRdb's copy, which holds only in-frame ones; the method was immunoSEQ multiplex PCR. This table holds 2 million to 3 million clones, approximately 93% found once. Sequenced sample: naive CD4+ T cells from PBMCs. Receptor source: a man aged 18 to 30 in good health. Some clones in this sample may be carry-over from other donors' samples. CDR3s leave out the opening cysteine and the closing phenylalanine or tryptophan. Each record gives: clone size, V gene, CDR3 length, D gene, CDR3 protein. A D gene is named only where the DNA matches it firmly. Only part of the rows carry a size: once, few, many, or a class if the clone is expanded.

once TRBV4-1 13 - ASSQGKSPQETQY
once TRBV27 11 TRBD2 ASSLLAGLEQF
- TRBV7-3 9 - ASSSNGRQY
- TRBV6-5 11 - ASSSRLTYEQY
- TRBV5-1 14 TRBD2 ASSLAGAREGGEQF
- TRBV7-3 14 TRBD2 ASSLMASGVYNEQF
- TRBV5-1 14 - ASSLWGSRDTDTQY
once TRBV7-2 11 TRBD2 ASSLGGLQTQY
- TRBV4-1 14 - ASSQAWAGSSYEQY
- TRBV7-3 13 - ASSLFGGSQETQY
- TRBV28 11 - ASTRTLHEKLF
- TRBV5-4 13 - ASRSTTDLYNEQF
- TRBV5-1 14 TRBD1 ASSSGQGSSTDTQY
- TRBV15 14 TRBD2 ATSRDWTSGTGELF
- TRBV28 13 TRBD1 ASTPRQGIFEGYT
- TRBV4-1 17 TRBD2 ASSQYRTPTSGRRNEQF
- TRBV30 15 TRBD1 AWMGQGARLGANVLT
- TRBV18 12 - ASSPRDEGSGYT
- TRBV5-1 14 - ASSLGVAVTYNEQF
- TRBV28 16 TRBD2 ASSPLGTSGRAVDEQY
once TRBV2 13 - ASSEPSGGNQPQH
- TRBV6-1 9 - ASILRGGAY
- TRBV6-6 12 - ASSSRTTGNTIY
- TRBV7-2 15 TRBD2 ASSLGGGRALGETQY
- TRBV7-8 13 - ASSLGSTGRTEAF
- TRBV7-2 12 - ASSLVASSETQY
- TRBV6-5 12 - ASSFGPRYNEQF
- TRBV21-1 20 - ASSKDRQAIIDKGTGINIQY
few TRBV9 13 - ASSETTGTWTEAF
- TRBV18 15 TRBD2 ASSPRRTSGFYNEQF
- TRBV30 13 - AWSVRGGATDTQY
- TRBV28 11 TRBD1 ASRGQRNTEAF
- TRBV29-1 11 - SVEGGILETQY
- TRBV7-9 17 TRBD1 ASSQPRGQASSGANVLT
- TRBV5-1 12 TRBD1 ASSAGTGAYEQY
- TRBV5-1 16 TRBD1 ASSLGTGPWGSNQPQH
- TRBV7-3 14 - ASSLSPAANQETQY
- TRBV6-6 13 - ASSYGPALGDGYT
- TRBV7-2 14 TRBD1 ASSLYYGTGGTEAF
- TRBV6-1 12 - ASSELQGSYGYT